One and the same sample provided the 22 T cell receptor beta chains below, sequenced in a study of T cells after yellow fever vaccination. TCRdb processed the 5' RACE reads anew with MiXCR; each CDR3 protein has one entry. Among roughly 74,000 distinct CDR3 sequences listed, roughly 7.4% were seen once. The sample in question was CD8+ T cells sorted from PBMCs, obtained 5 days after the first yellow fever vaccination. These receptors were obtained from a man younger than 30 who received the YFV17D yellow fever vaccine.

This chain connects TRBV11-1 to TRBJ2-6; 11 bases are shared with TRBD1. V was clipped by 4 bases and J by 1 base; unmatched bases: 3. The CDR3 contains 17 residues. The germline V gene has CDR1 SGHAT and CDR2 FQDESV (reference sequence). The CDR3 DNA follows: TGTGCCAGCAGCTCCTGGGACAGGGGGTCTGGGGCCAACGTCCTGACTTTC. Its translation: CASSSWDRGSGANVLTF.

Only a few counts were recorded for this clonotype. The gene calls are TRBV12-3 or TRBV12-4 and TRBJ2-5, with 9 bases lining up with TRBD1. The CDR3 extends over 15 amino acids. V was clipped by 5 bases and J by 0 bases; unmatched bases: 4. CDR3 coding DNA: TGTGCCAGCAGTGAGCGGACAGGGGACCAAGAGACCCAGTACTTC. Amino acids: CASSERTGDQETQYF.

On this clonotype: One base away lies a much larger clone, so this may be a sequencing read error. The chain is built from TRBV5-1 and TRBJ2-1; D not resolved. The CDR3 covers 16 residues. Germline V gene data show CDR1 as SGHRS and CDR2 as YFSETQ. Here the CDR3 reads CACSFNGPISYNEQFF. Written as DNA, the CDR3 is TGCGCCTGCAGCTTTAATGGCCCAATCTCCTACAATGAGCAGTTCTTC.

There are many counts of this clonotype. The chain employs TRBV28 and TRBJ2-4; 7 nucleotides align to TRBD1. Looked up from germline, CDR1 is MDHEN and CDR2 is SYDVKM. The V and J ends lost 5 bases and 1 base, in that order; junction bases with no gene match: 8. This CDR3 is built from 16 residues. CDR3 nucleotide sequence: TGTGCCAGCAGTCGCCAGGGGGTAGCTGCCAAAAACATTCAGTACTTC. Protein: CASSRQGVAAKNIQYF.

This clonotype was detected many times. The chain uses TRBV4-1 and TRBJ1-2; no clear D. The germline V gene has CDR1 MGHRA and CDR2 YSYEKL. The germline V and J ends were trimmed by 1 base and 8 bases, with 5 bases remaining between them. The CDR3 sequence is 11 residues long. The CDR3 spells CASSQGRGYTF. For the CDR3, the DNA is TGCGCCAGCAGCCAAGGCCGGGGCTACACCTTC.

This clonotype was counted between two and nine times. The chain couples TRBV4-1 to TRBJ2-7; 11 positions agree with TRBD1. V was pared by 4 bases and J by 6 bases, with 5 bases of the junction left unmatched. The germline gives CDR1 MGHRA, CDR2 YSYEKL. CDR3 length: 14 amino acids. The CDR3 region has the DNA TGCGCCAGCAGCCCGGGGACAGGGGGGGTCGAGCAGTACTTC. Translation: CASSPGTGGVEQYF.

This clonotype has just a few counts. V and J are TRBV27 and TRBJ2-7; D perhaps matches TRBD1 (7 bases). CDR1 is MNHEY and CDR2 is SMNVEV in the germline V gene (reference sequence). The CDR3 extends over 12 amino acids. Trimming removed 7 bases from V and 6 bases from J, with 13 bases in between. The CDR3 region is CASIDQGGEQYF. For the CDR3, the DNA is TGTGCCAGCATTGATCAGGGGGGCGAGCAGTACTTC.

The chain uses TRBV4-1 and TRBJ2-3; D assignment may be TRBD1 or TRBD2 (5 bases each). With 4 bases removed from V and 4 bases from J, the gap between germline ends came to 15 bases. The CDR3 contains 15 residues. Germline-derived CDR1 and CDR2 are MGHRA and YSYEKL. The CDR3 sequence: CASSPEGSEADTQYF. The CDR3 DNA is TGCGCCAGCAGCCCCGAGGGGTCGGAGGCAGATACGCAGTATTTT.

The rearrangement joins TRBV19 to TRBJ1-1; D is perhaps TRBD1 (5 bases). Trimming shortened V by 8 bases and J by 8 bases, and 9 bases separated the two germline ends. Germline-derived CDR1 and CDR2 are LNHDA and SQIVND (reference sequence). This CDR3 is 10 amino acids long. CDR3 sequence (DNA): TGTGCCAGTTATGGGGCGGAAGCTTTCTTT. Translated, it gives CASYGAEAFF.

This clonotype was observed at least ten times. This rearrangement joins TRBV18 to TRBJ2-1, with D possibly matching TRBD2 (6 bases). Germline CDR1 is KGHSH and CDR2 is LQKENI. Trimming left V 3 bases short and J 3 bases short, with 9 bases between. CDR3 length: 14 residues. The CDR3 reads CASSPRGFYNEQFF. CDR3 nucleotides: TGTGCCAGCTCACCCCGGGGGTTCTACAATGAGCAGTTCTTC.

In its sample, this clonotype was seen many times. The CDR3 coding sequence is TGCGCCAGCAGCTTCCGGGCGAGCTCCTACAATGAGCAGTTCTTC. Translating it yields CASSFRASSYNEQFF. The rearrangement uses TRBV5-1 and TRBJ2-1; no firm D call. Germline lookup yields CDR1 SGHRS and CDR2 YFSETQ. The CDR3 has 15 amino acids. V shed 2 bases and J shed 0 bases, with 9 bases lying between them. Filled out from reference TRBV5-1 and TRBJ2-1, the complete variable domain reads KAGVTQTPRYLIKTRGQQVTLSCSPISGHRSVSWYQQTPGQGLQFLFEYFSETQRNKGNFPGRFSGRQFSNSRSEMNVSTLELGDSALYLCASSFRASSYNEQFFGPGTRLTVL.

This clonotype occurred a few times. This chain joins TRBV6-5 and TRBJ2-1; D is possibly TRBD2 (5 bases). V was clipped by 6 bases and J by 5 bases, with 17 bases between them. Germline assignment: CDR1 MNHEY and CDR2 SVGAGI. The CDR3 length is 15 residues. The CDR3: CASRFGPLGDNEQFF. CDR3 DNA sequence: TGTGCCAGCAGGTTCGGCCCACTCGGGGACAATGAGCAGTTCTTC.

CDR3 in DNA: TGCGCCAGCAGCTGGGGACAGAGCGACCAAGAGACCCAGTACTTC. This gives the protein CASSWGQSDQETQYF. The rearrangement links TRBV5-1 to TRBJ2-5; 7 nucleotides line up with TRBD1. Germline CDR1 is SGHRS and CDR2 is YFSETQ. CDR3 length: 15 amino acids. Trimming took 3 bases from V and 0 from J; bases not matched to a gene: 5.

This clonotype has ten or more counts. The CDR3 DNA is TGTGCCACCAGTGAAACGACTAGCGGGGGATCCCGCACAGATACGCAGTATTTT. Protein: CATSETTSGGSRTDTQYF. The chain employs TRBV24-1 and TRBJ2-3; 12 nucleotides agree with TRBD2. This CDR3 is 18 amino acids long. Germline lookup yields CDR1 KGHDR and CDR2 SFDVKD. Losses at the gene ends were 4 bases for V and 1 base for J; bases not matched to a gene: 8.

J is TRBJ2-1 and V is TRBV29-1; D not certain. The CDR3 runs to 11 residues. V lost 6 bases and J 4 bases, leaving 7 bases between the germline ends. The germline gives CDR1 SQVTM, CDR2 ANQGSEA. CDR3 coding DNA: TGCAGCGTGCAGGAGTACAATGAGCAGTTCTTC. Amino acids: CSVQEYNEQFF.

This clonotype was counted ten times or more. This chain uses TRBV20-1 with TRBJ2-3; tentative D call: TRBD2 (6 bases). Trimming pared 6 bases from V and 1 base from J, leaving 14 bases between. The CDR3 is 14 amino acids. Per germline, CDR1 DFQATT and CDR2 SNEGSKA (reference sequence). CDR3 in amino acids: CSAPGEGRTDTQYF. CDR3 bases: TGCAGTGCCCCGGGAGAGGGCCGCACAGATACGCAGTATTTT.

The V and J genes are TRBV18 and TRBJ2-7; perhaps TRBD1 as D (6 bases). The CDR3 runs to 19 residues. Germline V gives CDR1 KGHSH, CDR2 LQKENI. Trimming removed 3 bases at V and 4 bases at J, with 28 bases between. The DNA of the CDR3 is TGTGCCAGCTCACCGGAACAGGGATTGCCGGGGACGGTGGGGTACGAGCAGTACTTC. Protein sequence: CASSPEQGLPGTVGYEQYF.

This clonotype was counted many times. The chain couples TRBV4-2 to TRBJ1-5; a possible D gene is TRBD1 (6 bases). Trimming pared 4 bases from V and 7 bases from J, leaving 20 bases between. Germline CDR1 LGHNA, CDR2 YNFKEQ. The length of the CDR3 is 16 residues. The CDR3 here is CASSPQLRDKRQPQHF. The CDR3 DNA reads TGTGCCAGCAGCCCCCAGCTACGGGACAAACGCCAGCCCCAGCATTTT.

V usage is TRBV4-3 and J usage is TRBJ2-1; 8 bases fit TRBD2. From germline, CDR1 is LGHNA and CDR2 YSLEER. V lost 1 base to trimming and J lost 4 bases; unmatched junction nucleotides: 3. The CDR3 runs to 15 residues. CDR3 DNA: TGCGCCAGCAGCCAAGTGGCGGGGGGATACAATGAGCAGTTCTTC. It yields the protein CASSQVAGGYNEQFF.

This clonotype was seen only a few times. The chain links TRBV3-1 to TRBJ2-7; TRBD1 matches 7 bases. CDR3 size: 13 residues. V lost 5 bases, J lost 3 bases, and 4 bases stayed unmatched. The germline V gene has CDR1 LGHDT and CDR2 YNNKEL (reference sequence). CDR3 sequence (DNA): TGTGCCAGCAGCTACGACAGGGACTACGAGCAGTACGTC. Amino acids: CASSYDRDYEQYV.

This clonotype was picked up many times. The chain recombines TRBV7-9 with TRBJ2-7; D not certain. Per germline, CDR1 SEHNR and CDR2 FQNEAQ (reference sequence). V was trimmed by 6 bases and J by 0 bases, leaving 18 bases between them. The CDR3 is made up of 16 amino acids. The CDR3 nucleotides read TGTGCCAGCAGTTCAACCGACATTTCGGCCTCCTACGAGCAGTACTTC. It codes for CASSSTDISASYEQYF. Full variable domain (rest looked up from reference TRBV7-9 and TRBJ2-7): DTGVSQNPRHKITKRGQNVTFRCDPISEHNRLYWYRQTLGQGPEFLTYFQNEAQLEKSRLLSDRFSAERPKGSFSTLEIQRTEQGDSAMYLCASSSTDISASYEQYFGPGTRLTVT.

This clonotype was seen at least ten times. The chain joins TRBV10-2 to TRBJ2-7; no definite D call. The CDR3 loop spans 15 amino acids. Germline lookup yields CDR1 WSHSY and CDR2 SAAADI. V lost 3 bases to trimming and J lost 2 bases, with 14 bases between them. CDR3 nucleotide sequence: TGCGCCAGCAGTGATCGGGCGGCTGGGACCTACGAGCAGTACTTC. Translation gives CASSDRAAGTYEQYF.